This T cell receptor (beta chain) derives from a study of response to subunit inactivated influenza vaccine. Study-level results: Authors suggested that a seasonal influenza vaccination recruits few new T cells each time.

A single record per CDR3 protein comes from TCRdb applying MiXCR to the RT-PCR reads. The sample holds 860,000 or so distinct CDR3 sequences, around 20% seen once. Per the germline V gene, CDR1 is SGHDN and CDR2 is FVKESK. The CDR3 spans 14 residues. V lost 6 bases to trimming and J lost 4 bases, with 12 bases between them. In this sample, this clonotype turned up a few times. Its target is not known. This chain links TRBV14 with TRBJ2-2, with D possibly being TRBD2 (5 bases). The sample in question was PBMCs from blood, obtained 4 to 6 days after vaccination. The origin of this receptor is a man in his forties or fifties who received an inactivated influenza vaccine. The chain's CDR3 is CASRPMGSTGELFF. CDR3 DNA: TGTGCCAGCAGACCTATGGGGAGCACCGGGGAGCTGTTTTTT.